Shown below are 11 T cell receptor beta chains from a single sample sequenced in a study of blood T cell repertoires in COVID-19. Measured with immunoSEQ multiplex PCR; TCRdb has only the in-frame clones, and not every one. The sample lists approximately 110,000 clones; 80% to 90% were seen once. The sequencing input was peripheral blood. The receptors here all came from a woman between 50 and 59 years old with active or convalescent COVID-19.

CDR3 nucleotides: TGTGCCAGCAGCTTTCTAGCGGGAGATGAGCAGTTCTTC. It encodes CASSFLAGDEQFF. The gene calls are TRBV7-9 and TRBJ2-1, with 10 bases that match TRBD2. The CDR3 has 13 residues. J gave up 8 bases and V 3 bases, and 1 base lay outside the gene matches. The germline CDR1 and CDR2 sequences are SEHNR and FQNEAQ (reference sequence).

The chain is built from TRBV5-1 and TRBJ1-3; 8 nucleotides match TRBD1. Germline V gives CDR1 SGHRS, CDR2 YFSETQ. With V trimmed by 3 bases and J by 0 bases, 5 bases remained unmatched. The CDR3 spans 16 residues. The CDR3 region has the DNA TGCGCCAGCAGCTCCGGGACAGGATCCTCTGGAAACACCATATATTTT. Residues: CASSSGTGSSGNTIYF.

This chain uses TRBV5-4 with TRBJ2-2; TRBD2 aligns across 13 bases. CDR1 SGHNT and CDR2 YYREEE come from the germline V gene (reference sequence). V dropped 0 bases and J dropped 8; count of bases not matched to a gene: 4. The CDR3 spans 16 residues. For the CDR3, the DNA is TGTGCCAGCAGCTTGGCGACTAGCGGGAGGACGGGGGAGCTGTTTTTT. This codes for CASSLATSGRTGELFF.

The V and J genes are TRBV24-1 and TRBJ2-2, with 10 positions matching TRBD2. CDR3 length equals 16 residues. The V segment lost 0 bases and the J segment 6 bases; nucleotides outside the gene matches: 3. CDR1 KGHDR and CDR2 SFDVKD come from the germline V gene. CDR3 protein: CATSDLGGLASGELFF. DNA of the CDR3: TGTGCCACCAGTGATTTGGGGGGACTAGCGTCCGGGGAGCTGTTTTTT.

J is TRBJ1-1 and V is TRBV5-4; D is ambiguous. This CDR3 has 15 residues. Germline CDR1 reads SGHNT; CDR2 reads YYREEE (reference sequence). The V and J ends lost 3 bases and 1 base respectively, with 13 bases between them. DNA of the CDR3: TGTGCCAGCAGCTACGGGCGGGATCCGAACACTGAAGCTTTCTTT. Encoded protein: CASSYGRDPNTEAFF. Looking up the rest from reference TRBV5-4 and TRBJ1-1 gives the full variable domain: ETGVTQSPTHLIKTRGQQVTLRCSSQSGHNTVSWYQQALGQGPQFIFQYYREEENGRGNFPPRFSGLQFPNYSSELNVNALELDDSALYLCASSYGRDPNTEAFFGQGTRLTVV.

This clone was found once. The chain links TRBV7-9 to TRBJ1-4; possibly TRBD1 for D (6 bases). CDR1 is SEHNR and CDR2 is FQNEAQ in the germline V gene (reference sequence). Trimming cost V 6 bases and J 7 bases, with 15 bases left between them. The CDR3 is 14 residues long. The CDR3: CASRQEQGSEKLFF. CDR3 nucleotide sequence: TGTGCCAGCAGACAAGAACAGGGCAGTGAAAAACTGTTTTTT.

The chain employs TRBV3-1 (or the pseudogene TRBV3-2) and TRBJ2-5, with TRBD2 matching 12 bases. J gave up 9 bases and V 7 bases, and 15 bases lay outside the gene matches. The CDR3 is made up of 16 amino acids. Germline CDR1 and CDR2: LGHDT and YNNKEL (reference sequence). The CDR3 DNA reads as TGTGCCAGCACCCGGGGGGAGACTAGCGGGAGAGGGGCCCAGTACTTC. Translated, it gives CASTRGETSGRGAQYF.

The chain has TRBV10-1 and TRBJ2-1; D is possibly TRBD1 (5 bases). Germline V lookup: CDR1 WNHNN, CDR2 SYGVQD (reference sequence). The CDR3 runs 16 residues. Between the trimmed V and J ends, which lost 4 bases and 3 bases, there was a span of 16 bases. The CDR3 reads CASSVSTDRFYNEQFF. The CDR3 region has the DNA TGCGCCAGCAGTGTCTCTACCGACAGATTCTACAATGAGCAGTTCTTC.

CDR3 protein: CASSPLGGSGNTQYF. The CDR3 DNA follows: TGTGCCAGTAGCCCGTTGGGTGGTAGCGGGAATACGCAGTATTTT. The chain couples TRBV19 to TRBJ2-3, with 8 bases identical to TRBD2. CDR1 is LNHDA and CDR2 is SQIVND in the germline V gene (reference sequence). After removal of 6 bases from V and 7 bases from J, the junction contained 12 bases not matched to a gene. The CDR3 totals 15 residues.

This rearrangement joins TRBV7-2 to TRBJ2-4; possibly TRBD2 for D (5 bases). This CDR3 comprises 17 residues. Germline CDR1 and CDR2: SGHTA and FQGNSA. Between the trimmed V and J ends, which lost 4 bases and 8 bases, there was a span of 24 bases. Written as DNA, the CDR3 is TGTGCCAGCAGCTCCCCAATAGGAGCGGCGGATAGATACATTCAGTACTTC. Translation gives CASSSPIGAADRYIQYF.

This rearrangement joins TRBV11-2 to TRBJ2-5; D unclear. The CDR3 has 14 amino acids. Germline assignment: CDR1 SGHAT and CDR2 FQNNGV. V dropped 0 bases and J dropped 4 bases, with 9 bases sitting between them. The CDR3 region has the DNA TGTGCCAGCAGCTTAGAATACAGTGGAGAGACCCAGTACTTC. Translation gives CASSLEYSGETQYF. The whole variable domain, remainder taken from reference TRBV11-2 and TRBJ2-5, is EAGVAQSPRYKIIEKRQSVAFWCNPISGHATLYWYQQILGQGPKLLIQFQNNGVVDDSQLPKDRFSAERLKGVDSTLKIQPAKLEDSAVYLCASSLEYSGETQYFGPGTRLLVL.